This TCR beta chain was retrieved from a study of T cell clonality in common variable immunodeficiency. Study-wide points: Patient heterogeneity in the CVID cohort limited correlations between repertoire features and clinical complications. Compared with healthy controls, CVID subjects showed increased TCRbeta clonality, mostly in about a third.

This clone was seen more than once but under ten times. Antigen specificity is unknown. The missing CDR3 end, 3 residues past where the read stops, is filled in from the germline J gene. The repertoire was sequenced with immunoSEQ multiplex PCR; TCRdb's copy has only in-frame clones and lacks some. Observed in the sample are about 35,000 clones, none of them singletons. The CDR3 contains 12 residues. Germline V lookup: CDR1 SEHNR, CDR2 FQNEAQ (reference sequence). V dropped 5 bases and J dropped 6 bases, with 11 bases sitting between them. The V call is TRBV7-9, the J call TRBJ2-7; D may be TRBD1 or TRBD2 (5 bases each). Sequencing input: peripheral blood mononuclear cells. The clonotype was recovered from a person aged 18-69 years in good health. The covered CDR3 bases are TGTGCCAGCAGCGTGAGGGGTCTCGAG. Its protein product is CASSVRGLE. The whole CDR3 protein reads CASSVRGLEQYF. The whole variable domain, remainder taken from reference TRBV7-9 and TRBJ2-7, is DTGVSQNPRHKITKRGQNVTFRCDPISEHNRLYWYRQTLGQGPEFLTYFQNEAQLEKSRLLSDRFSAERPKGSFSTLEIQRTEQGDSAMYLCASSVRGLEQYFGPGTRLTVT.